This entry features one T cell receptor beta chain sequence. Its antigen is as yet unknown. This table comes from immunoSEQ multiplex PCR, and its TCRdb copy is limited to in-frame clones, with some not included. Here the sample spans 20,000 to 25,000 clones, approximately 91% being singletons. The data are from a study of B cell selection in AIRE deficiency. Overall study results and limits: Only about 10% of more than 3,000 shared Treg sequences were patient-specific; 31.6% healthy-specific.

Per germline, CDR1 MNHEY and CDR2 SVGAGI. The CDR3 is 15 amino acids. With 4 bases clipped from V and 9 bases from J, the junction kept 6 bases outside the gene matches. Regulatory T cells were sorted as CD4+CD25hiCD127low/negative. This chain joins TRBV6-5 and TRBJ1-6; 10 nucleotides agree with TRBD1. This sequence originates from a human donor in good health. Input material: CD4+CD25+ Tregs sorted from PBMCs. As DNA, the CDR3 is TGTGCCAGCAGTTTCCGGGACAGGGGTGCTTCACCCCTCCACTTT. Translating it yields CASSFRDRGASPLHF.